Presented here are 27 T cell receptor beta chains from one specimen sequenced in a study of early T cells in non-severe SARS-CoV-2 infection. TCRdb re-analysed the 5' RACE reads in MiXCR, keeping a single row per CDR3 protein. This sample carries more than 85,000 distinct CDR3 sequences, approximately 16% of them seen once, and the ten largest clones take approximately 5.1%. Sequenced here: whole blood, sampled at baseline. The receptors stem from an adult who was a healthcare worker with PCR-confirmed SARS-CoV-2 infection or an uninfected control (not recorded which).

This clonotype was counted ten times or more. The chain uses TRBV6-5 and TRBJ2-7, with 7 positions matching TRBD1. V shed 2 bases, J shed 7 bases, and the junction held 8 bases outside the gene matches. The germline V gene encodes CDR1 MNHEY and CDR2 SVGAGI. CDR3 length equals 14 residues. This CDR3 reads CASSYPGTEEEQYF. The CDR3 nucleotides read TGTGCCAGCAGTTACCCTGGGACAGAAGAAGAGCAGTACTTC.

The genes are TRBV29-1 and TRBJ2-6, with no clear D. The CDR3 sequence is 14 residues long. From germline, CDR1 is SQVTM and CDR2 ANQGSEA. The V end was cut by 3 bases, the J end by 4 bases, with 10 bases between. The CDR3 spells CSVDAPQGANVLTF. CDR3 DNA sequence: TGCAGCGTTGATGCGCCTCAGGGGGCCAACGTCCTGACTTTC.

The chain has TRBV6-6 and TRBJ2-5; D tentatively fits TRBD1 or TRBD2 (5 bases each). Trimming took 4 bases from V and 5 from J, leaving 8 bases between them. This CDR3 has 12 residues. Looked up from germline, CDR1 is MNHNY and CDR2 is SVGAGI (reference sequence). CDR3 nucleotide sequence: TGTGCCAGCAGTTCCGGGGCGGAGACCCAGTACTTC. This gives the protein CASSSGAETQYF.

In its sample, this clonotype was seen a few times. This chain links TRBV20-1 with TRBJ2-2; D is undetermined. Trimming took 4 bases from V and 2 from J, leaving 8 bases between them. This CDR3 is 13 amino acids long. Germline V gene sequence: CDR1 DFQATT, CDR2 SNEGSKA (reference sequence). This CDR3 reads CSATPVNTGELFF. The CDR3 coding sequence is TGCAGTGCTACCCCAGTAAACACCGGGGAGCTGTTTTTT.

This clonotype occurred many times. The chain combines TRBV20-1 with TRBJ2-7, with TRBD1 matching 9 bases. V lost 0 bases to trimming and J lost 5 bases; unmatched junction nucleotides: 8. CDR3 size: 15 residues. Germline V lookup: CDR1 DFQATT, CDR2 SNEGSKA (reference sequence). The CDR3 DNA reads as TGCAGTGCTAGAGAAGTGAGGACAGGGGTAAACGAGCAGTACTTC. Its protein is CSAREVRTGVNEQYF.

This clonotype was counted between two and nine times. The CDR3, as DNA: TGTGCCAGCTCACCTCTCGCAATGGACGAGCAGTACTTC. Residues: CASSPLAMDEQYF. The chain couples TRBV18 to TRBJ2-7, with D uncertain. Trimming removed 3 bases at V and 5 bases at J, with 11 bases between. The CDR3 is 13 amino acids. CDR1 and CDR2 (germline): KGHSH, LQKENI.

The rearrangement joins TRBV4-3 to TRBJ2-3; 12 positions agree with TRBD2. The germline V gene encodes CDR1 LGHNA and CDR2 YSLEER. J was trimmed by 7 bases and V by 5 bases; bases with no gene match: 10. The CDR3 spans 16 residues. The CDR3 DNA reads TGCGCCAGCAGCTCCGGACTAGCGGGATGGTTAAATACGCAGTATTTT. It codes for CASSSGLAGWLNTQYF.

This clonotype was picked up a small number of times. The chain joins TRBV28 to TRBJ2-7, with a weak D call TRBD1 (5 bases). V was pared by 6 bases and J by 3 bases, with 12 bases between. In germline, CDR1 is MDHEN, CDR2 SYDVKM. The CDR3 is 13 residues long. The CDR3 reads CASSTRQNYEQYF. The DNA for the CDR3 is TGTGCCAGCAGCACTCGACAGAACTACGAGCAGTACTTC. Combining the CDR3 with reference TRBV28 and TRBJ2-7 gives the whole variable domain DVKVTQSSRYLVKRTGEKVFLECVQDMDHENMFWYRQDPGLGLRLIYFSYDVKMKEKGDIPEGYSVSREKKERFSLILESASTNQTSMYLCASSTRQNYEQYFGPGTRLTVT.

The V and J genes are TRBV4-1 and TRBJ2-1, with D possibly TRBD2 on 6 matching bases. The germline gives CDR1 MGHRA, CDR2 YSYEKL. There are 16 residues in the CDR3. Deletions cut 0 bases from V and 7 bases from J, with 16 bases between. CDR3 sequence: CASSQEGRGVWNEQFF. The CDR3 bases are TGCGCCAGCAGCCAAGAAGGGCGGGGCGTTTGGAATGAGCAGTTCTTC.

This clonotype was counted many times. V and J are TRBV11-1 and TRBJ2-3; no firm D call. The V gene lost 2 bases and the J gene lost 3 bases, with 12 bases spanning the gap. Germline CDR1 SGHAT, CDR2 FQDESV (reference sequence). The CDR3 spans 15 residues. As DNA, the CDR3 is TGTGCCAGCAGCTTATCTATGCGAGTAACAGATACGCAGTATTTT. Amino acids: CASSLSMRVTDTQYF. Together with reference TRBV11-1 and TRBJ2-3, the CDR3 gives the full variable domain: EAEVAQSPRYKITEKSQAVAFWCDPISGHATLYWYRQILGQGPELLVQFQDESVVDDSQLPKDRFSAERLKGVDSTLKIQPAELGDSAMYLCASSLSMRVTDTQYFGPGTRLTVL.

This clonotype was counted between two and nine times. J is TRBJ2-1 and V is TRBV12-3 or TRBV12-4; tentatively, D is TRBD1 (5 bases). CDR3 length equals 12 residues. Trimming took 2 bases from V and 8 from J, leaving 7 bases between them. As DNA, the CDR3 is TGTGCCAGCAGTTTAAGGGGTTATGAGCAGTTCTTC. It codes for CASSLRGYEQFF.

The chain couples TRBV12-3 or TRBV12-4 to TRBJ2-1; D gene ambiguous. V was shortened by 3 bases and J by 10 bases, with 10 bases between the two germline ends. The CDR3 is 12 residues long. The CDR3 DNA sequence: TGTGCCAGCAGTTTCGCCCAATTGGAGCAGTTCTTC. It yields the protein CASSFAQLEQFF.

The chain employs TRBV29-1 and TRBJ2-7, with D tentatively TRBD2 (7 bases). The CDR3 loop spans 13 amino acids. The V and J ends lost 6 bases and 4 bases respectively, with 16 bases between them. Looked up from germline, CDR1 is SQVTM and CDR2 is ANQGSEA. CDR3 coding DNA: TGCAGCGTCAACGGAGGGGGGGCGTACGAGCAGTACTTC. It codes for CSVNGGGAYEQYF.

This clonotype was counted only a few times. As DNA, the CDR3 is TGTGCCAGCAAAACCGGGACATATGAAGAGACCCAGTACTTC. Protein sequence: CASKTGTYEETQYF. J is TRBJ2-5 and V is TRBV2, with D possibly TRBD1 on 6 matching bases. The V end lost 7 bases, the J end lost 3 bases, and 15 bases lay between the germline ends. The CDR3 extends over 14 amino acids. The germline CDR1 and CDR2 sequences are SNHLY and FYNNEI.

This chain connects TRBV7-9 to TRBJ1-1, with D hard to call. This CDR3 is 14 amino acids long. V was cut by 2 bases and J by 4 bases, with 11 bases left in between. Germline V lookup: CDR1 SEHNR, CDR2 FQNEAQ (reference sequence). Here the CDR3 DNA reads TGTGCCAGCAGCTTACAACAGTCAGGCACTGAAGCTTTCTTT. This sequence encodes CASSLQQSGTEAFF.

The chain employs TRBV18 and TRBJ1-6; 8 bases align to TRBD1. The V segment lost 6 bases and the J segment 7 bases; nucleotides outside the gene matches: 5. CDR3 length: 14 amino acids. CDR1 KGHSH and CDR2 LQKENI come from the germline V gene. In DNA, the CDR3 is TGTGCCAGCTCGCGGACAGGGACCAATTCACCCCTCCACTTT. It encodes CASSRTGTNSPLHF.

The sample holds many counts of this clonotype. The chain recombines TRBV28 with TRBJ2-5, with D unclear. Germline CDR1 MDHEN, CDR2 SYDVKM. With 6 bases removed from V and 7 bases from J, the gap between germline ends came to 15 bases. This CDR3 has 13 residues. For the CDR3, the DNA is TGTGCCAGCAGACAGTCGAACGAGAGGACCCAGTACTTC. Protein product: CASRQSNERTQYF.

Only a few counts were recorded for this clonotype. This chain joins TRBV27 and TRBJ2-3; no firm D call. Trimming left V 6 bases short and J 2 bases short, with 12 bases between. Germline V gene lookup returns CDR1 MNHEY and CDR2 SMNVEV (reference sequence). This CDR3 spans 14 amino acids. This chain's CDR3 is CASSPQDHTDTQYF. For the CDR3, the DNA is TGTGCCAGCAGCCCCCAAGACCACACAGATACGCAGTATTTT.

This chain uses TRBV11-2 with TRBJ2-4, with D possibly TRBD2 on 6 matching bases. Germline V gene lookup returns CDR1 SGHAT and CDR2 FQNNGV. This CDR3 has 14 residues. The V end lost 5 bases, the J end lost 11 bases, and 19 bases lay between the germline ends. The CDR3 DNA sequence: TGTGCCAGCAGCCCTATGTCTTTGGCGGGATTTCAGTACTTC. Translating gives CASSPMSLAGFQYF.

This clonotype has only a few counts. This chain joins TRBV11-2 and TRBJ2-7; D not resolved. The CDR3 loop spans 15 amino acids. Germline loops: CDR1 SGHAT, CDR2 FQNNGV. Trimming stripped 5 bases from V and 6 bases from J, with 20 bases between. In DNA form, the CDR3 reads TGTGCCAGCAGCGCCACTGACACAATGTTACGCGAGCAGTACTTC. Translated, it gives CASSATDTMLREQYF.

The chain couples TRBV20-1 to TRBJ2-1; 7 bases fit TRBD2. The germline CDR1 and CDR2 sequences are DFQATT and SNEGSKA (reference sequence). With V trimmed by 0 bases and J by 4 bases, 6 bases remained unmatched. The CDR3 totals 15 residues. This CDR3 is CSARDRLAVYNEQFF. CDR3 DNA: TGCAGTGCTAGAGATCGGCTAGCGGTATACAATGAGCAGTTCTTC.

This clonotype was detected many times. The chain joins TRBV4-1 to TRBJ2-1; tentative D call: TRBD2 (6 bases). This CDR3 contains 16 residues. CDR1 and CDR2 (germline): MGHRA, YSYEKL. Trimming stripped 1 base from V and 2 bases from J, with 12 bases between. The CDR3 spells CASSQAVQRAYNEQFF. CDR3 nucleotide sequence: TGCGCCAGCAGCCAAGCGGTCCAGCGGGCCTACAATGAGCAGTTCTTC.

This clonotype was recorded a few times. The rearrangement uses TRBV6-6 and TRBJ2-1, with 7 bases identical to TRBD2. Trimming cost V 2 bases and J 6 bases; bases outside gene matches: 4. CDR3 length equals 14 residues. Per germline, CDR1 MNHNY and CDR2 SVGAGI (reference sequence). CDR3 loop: CASSYREEGNEQFF. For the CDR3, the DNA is TGTGCCAGCAGTTACCGGGAGGAGGGCAATGAGCAGTTCTTC.

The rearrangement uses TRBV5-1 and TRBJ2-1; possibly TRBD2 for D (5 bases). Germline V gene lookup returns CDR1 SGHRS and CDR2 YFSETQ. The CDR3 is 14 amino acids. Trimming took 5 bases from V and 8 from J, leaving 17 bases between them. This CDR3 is CASREASYGDEQFF. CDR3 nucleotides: TGCGCCAGCAGAGAGGCTAGCTATGGGGATGAGCAGTTCTTC.

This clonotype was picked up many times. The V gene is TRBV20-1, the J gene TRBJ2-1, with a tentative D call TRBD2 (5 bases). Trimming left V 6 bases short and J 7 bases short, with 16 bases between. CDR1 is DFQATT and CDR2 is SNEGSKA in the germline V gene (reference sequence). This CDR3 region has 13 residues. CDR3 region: CSAPTRIRNEQFF. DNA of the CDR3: TGCAGTGCGCCCACTAGGATTAGGAATGAGCAGTTCTTC.

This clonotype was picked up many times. DNA for the CDR3: TGCAGTGCCTCGGCGGGACAGGGCGTCACCTACGAGCAGTACTTC. Translated, it gives CSASAGQGVTYEQYF. This rearrangement joins TRBV20-1 to TRBJ2-7, with TRBD1 matching 9 bases. V lost 6 bases, J lost 2 bases, and 11 bases stayed unmatched. Germline V CDR1 and CDR2: DFQATT, SNEGSKA (reference sequence). CDR3 length equals 15 residues.

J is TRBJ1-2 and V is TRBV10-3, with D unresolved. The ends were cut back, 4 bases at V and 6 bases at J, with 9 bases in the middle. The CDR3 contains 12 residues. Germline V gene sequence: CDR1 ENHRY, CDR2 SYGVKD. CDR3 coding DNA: TGTGCCATCAGTGTGACCGACAATGGCTACACCTTC. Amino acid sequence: CAISVTDNGYTF.